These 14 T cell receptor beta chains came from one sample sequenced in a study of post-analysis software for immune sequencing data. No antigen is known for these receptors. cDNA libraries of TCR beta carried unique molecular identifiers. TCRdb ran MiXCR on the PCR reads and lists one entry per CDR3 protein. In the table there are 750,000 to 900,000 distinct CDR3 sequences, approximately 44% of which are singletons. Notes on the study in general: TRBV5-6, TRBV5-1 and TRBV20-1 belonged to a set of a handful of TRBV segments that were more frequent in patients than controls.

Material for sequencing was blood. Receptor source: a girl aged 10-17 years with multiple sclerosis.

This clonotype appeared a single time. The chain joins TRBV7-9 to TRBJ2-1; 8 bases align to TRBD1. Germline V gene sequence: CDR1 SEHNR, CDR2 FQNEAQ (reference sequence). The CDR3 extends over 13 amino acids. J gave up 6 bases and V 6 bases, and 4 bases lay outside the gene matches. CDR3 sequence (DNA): TGTGCCAGCAGGTCGGACAGGGTCAATGAGCAGTTCTTC. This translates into CASRSDRVNEQFF.

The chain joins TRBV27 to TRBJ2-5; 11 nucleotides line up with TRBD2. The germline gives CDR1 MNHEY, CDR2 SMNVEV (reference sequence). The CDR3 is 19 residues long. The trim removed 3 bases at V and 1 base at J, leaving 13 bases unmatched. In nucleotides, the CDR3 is TGTGCCAGCAGTTTCATCGGGGTAGCGGGAGGGGACCTCCAAGAGACCCAGTACTTC. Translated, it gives CASSFIGVAGGDLQETQYF.

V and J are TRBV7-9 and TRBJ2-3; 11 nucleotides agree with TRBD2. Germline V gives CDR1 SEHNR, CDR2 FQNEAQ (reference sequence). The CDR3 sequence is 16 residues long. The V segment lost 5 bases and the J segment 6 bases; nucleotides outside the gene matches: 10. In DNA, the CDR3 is TGTGCCAGCAGCCCGTTAGCGGGGGGGCCGTCGGATACGCAGTATTTT. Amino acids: CASSPLAGGPSDTQYF.

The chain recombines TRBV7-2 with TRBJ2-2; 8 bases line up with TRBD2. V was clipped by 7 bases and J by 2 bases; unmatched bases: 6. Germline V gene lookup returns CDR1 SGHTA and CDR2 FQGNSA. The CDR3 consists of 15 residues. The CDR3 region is CASKRAGGNTGELFF. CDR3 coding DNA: TGTGCCAGCAAAAGGGCGGGAGGAAACACCGGGGAGCTGTTTTTT.

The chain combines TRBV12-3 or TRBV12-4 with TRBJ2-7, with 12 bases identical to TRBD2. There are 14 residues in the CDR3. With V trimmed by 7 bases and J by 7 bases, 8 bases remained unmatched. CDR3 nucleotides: TGTGCCAGCAACCTGGGACTAGCGGGCAATGAGCAGTACTTC. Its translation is CASNLGLAGNEQYF.

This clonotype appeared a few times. The CDR3 sequence is CSVEDPDDREYQETQYF. The CDR3 nucleotides are TGCAGCGTTGAAGATCCTGATGACAGGGAGTACCAAGAGACCCAGTACTTC. This chain uses TRBV29-1 with TRBJ2-5, with 7 bases identical to TRBD1. The germline V gene has CDR1 SQVTM and CDR2 ANQGSEA. With 0 bases clipped from V and 0 bases from J, the junction kept 10 bases outside the gene matches. This CDR3 comprises 17 residues.

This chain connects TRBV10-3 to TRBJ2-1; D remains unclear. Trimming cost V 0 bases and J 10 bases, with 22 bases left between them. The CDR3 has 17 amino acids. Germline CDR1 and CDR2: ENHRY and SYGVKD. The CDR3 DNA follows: TGTGCCATCAGTGAGTCAATGGGTGGTGTGTCGGGCGAGGAGCAGTTCTTC. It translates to CAISESMGGVSGEEQFF.

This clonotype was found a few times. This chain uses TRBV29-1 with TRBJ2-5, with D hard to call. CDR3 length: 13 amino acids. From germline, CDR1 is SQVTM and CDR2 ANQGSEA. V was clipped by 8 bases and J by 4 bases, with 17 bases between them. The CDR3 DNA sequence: TGCAGCTCCGGGTCGACACCTCGAGAGACCCAGTACTTC. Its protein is CSSGSTPRETQYF.

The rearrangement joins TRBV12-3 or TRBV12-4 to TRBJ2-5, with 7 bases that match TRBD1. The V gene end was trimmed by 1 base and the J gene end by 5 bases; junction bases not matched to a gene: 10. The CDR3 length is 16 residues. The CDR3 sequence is CASSLEHRGSLETQYF. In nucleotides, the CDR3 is TGTGCCAGCAGTTTAGAACACAGGGGTTCGCTGGAGACCCAGTACTTC.

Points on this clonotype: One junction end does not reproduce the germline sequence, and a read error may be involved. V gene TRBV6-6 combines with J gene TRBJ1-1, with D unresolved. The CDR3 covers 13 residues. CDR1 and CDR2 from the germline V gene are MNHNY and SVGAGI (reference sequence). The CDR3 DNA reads TGCGCCAGCAGTTACGCGGAGGAGACTGAAGCTTTCTTT. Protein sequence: CASSYAEETEAFF.

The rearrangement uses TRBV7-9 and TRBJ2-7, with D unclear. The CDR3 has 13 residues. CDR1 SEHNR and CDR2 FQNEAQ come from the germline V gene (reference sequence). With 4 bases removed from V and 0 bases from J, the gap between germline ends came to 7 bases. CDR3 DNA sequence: TGTGCCAGCAGCTCTTCTGTCTCCTACGAGCAGTACTTC. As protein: CASSSSVSYEQYF.

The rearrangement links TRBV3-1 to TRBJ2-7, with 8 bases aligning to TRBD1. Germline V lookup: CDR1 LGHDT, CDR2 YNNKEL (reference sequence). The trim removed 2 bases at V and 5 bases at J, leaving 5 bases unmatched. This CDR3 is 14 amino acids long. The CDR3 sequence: CASSQTPGGDEQYF. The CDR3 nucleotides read TGTGCCAGCAGCCAAACCCCAGGGGGCGACGAGCAGTACTTC.

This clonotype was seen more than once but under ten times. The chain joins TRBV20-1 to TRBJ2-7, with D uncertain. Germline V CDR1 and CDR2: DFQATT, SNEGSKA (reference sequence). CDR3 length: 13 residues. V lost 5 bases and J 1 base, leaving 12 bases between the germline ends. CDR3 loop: CSAPVADSYEQYF. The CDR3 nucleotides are TGCAGTGCTCCAGTCGCAGATTCCTACGAGCAGTACTTC.

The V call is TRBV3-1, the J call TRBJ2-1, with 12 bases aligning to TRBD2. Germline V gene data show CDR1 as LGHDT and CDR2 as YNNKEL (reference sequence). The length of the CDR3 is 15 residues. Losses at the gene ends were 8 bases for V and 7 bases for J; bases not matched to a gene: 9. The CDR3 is CASANPSGRVNEQFF. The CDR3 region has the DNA TGTGCCAGCGCGAACCCTAGCGGGAGGGTTAATGAGCAGTTCTTC.